The 2 T cell receptor beta chains in this list originate from one sample, sequenced in a study of cytomegalovirus exposure and HLA in healthy donors (dated 2017 in TCRdb). The library came from the immunoSEQ multiplex PCR assay. For the multiplex PCR, a mixture combining 60 forward primers for TCR Vbeta segments and 13 reverse primers for TCR Jbeta segments was used. TCRdb carries this immuneACCESS record with in-frame sequences only. Its versions omit some clonotypes, under half of them owing to an unresolved V gene in the studies checked, with the rest unexplained. For this sample the table gives tens of thousands of clones, of which approximately 60% were detected only once. The ten largest clones capture over 5% of the sample. The sample taken for sequencing was PBMCs. These receptors were obtained from a young woman in good health and CMV-seropositive.

This clone was detected only a few times. The J gene is TRBJ1-5, the V gene TRBV7-2; D perhaps matches TRBD1 (5 bases). The CDR3 has 13 residues. Germline CDR1 SGHTA, CDR2 FQGNSA. Deletions cut 4 bases from V and 4 bases from J, with 8 bases between. The CDR3 sequence is CASSWGGNQPQHF. DNA for the CDR3: TGTGCCAGCAGCTGGGGGGGGAATCAGCCCCAGCATTTT.

This clone was recorded a few times. The CDR3, as DNA: TGTGCCAGCAGTTATCAGGGTGATCAGCCCCAGCATTTT. As protein: CASSYQGDQPQHF. V is TRBV7-9 and J is TRBJ1-5; weak D call: TRBD1 (5 bases). V was pared by 6 bases and J by 5 bases, with 11 bases between. The germline CDR1 and CDR2 sequences are SEHNR and FQNEAQ (reference sequence). The CDR3 is 13 amino acids.